One sample yielded the 27 T cell receptor beta chains listed below, sequenced in a study of graft-versus-host responses after intestinal transplantation. These TCRs' antigens remain unknown. Sequencing used immunoSEQ multiplex PCR; TCRdb keeps in-frame clones, though not all of them. The sample carries around 88,000 clones, around 86% recorded once. The sample in question was unstimulated CD8+ T cells sorted from spleen or lymph node cells, obtained before intestinal transplant. These receptors originate from a human donor who received an intestinal transplant.

This clone appeared a single time. This chain joins TRBV9 and TRBJ2-5; a weak D match, TRBD1 (6 bases). The V end was cut by 1 base, the J end by 4 bases, with 8 bases between. Germline CDR1 SGDLS, CDR2 YYNGEE. The CDR3 length is 13 residues. The CDR3 DNA reads as TGTGCCAGCAGCGTAAGGGGGACAGAGACCCAGTACTTC. The encoded protein is CASSVRGTETQYF.

The J gene is TRBJ2-5, the V gene TRBV15; D not certain. Germline CDR1 is LNHNV and CDR2 is YYDKDF (reference sequence). V lost 0 bases to trimming and J lost 2 bases, with 7 bases between them. The length of the CDR3 is 14 residues. The chain's CDR3 is CATSREVQQETQYF. The CDR3 DNA sequence: TGTGCCACCAGCAGAGAGGTTCAACAAGAGACCCAGTACTTC. Combining the CDR3 with reference TRBV15 and TRBJ2-5 gives the whole variable domain DAMVIQNPRYQVTQFGKPVTLSCSQTLNHNVMYWYQQKSSQAPKLLFHYYDKDFNNEADTPDNFQSRRPNTSFCFLDIRSPGLGDTAMYLCATSREVQQETQYFGPGTRLLVL.

This clone was seen once. The chain couples TRBV4-2 to TRBJ2-3; 10 positions agree with TRBD2. This CDR3 is built from 15 residues. CDR1 LGHNA and CDR2 YNFKEQ come from the germline V gene. With V trimmed by 0 bases and J by 7 bases, 4 bases remained unmatched. DNA for the CDR3: TGTGCCAGCAGCCAAGAGACTAGCGGGTACCATACGCAGTATTTT. It codes for CASSQETSGYHTQYF.

The chain employs TRBV4-1 and TRBJ2-5, with D possibly being TRBD2 (5 bases). Germline CDR1 MGHRA, CDR2 YSYEKL. This CDR3 region has 14 residues. V was shortened by 0 bases and J by 4 bases, with 9 bases between the two germline ends. For the CDR3, the DNA is TGCGCCAGCAGCCAAGATGAGGGTAGAGAGACCCAGTACTTC. It yields the protein CASSQDEGRETQYF.

This sequence joins TRBV5-1 and TRBJ2-3, with 9 bases fitting TRBD2. CDR3 length: 15 residues. CDR1 and CDR2 (germline): SGHRS, YFSETQ. V was clipped by 1 base and J by 9 bases; unmatched bases: 9. The CDR3 DNA is TGCGCCAGCAGCTTGTGGCGGGAGGGGGGAAGAACGCAGTATTTT. Residues: CASSLWREGGRTQYF.

The chain carries TRBV6-1 and TRBJ1-4; 9 positions agree with TRBD1. Germline V gene sequence: CDR1 MNHNS, CDR2 SASEGT. With V trimmed by 1 base and J by 7 bases, 1 base remained unmatched. The CDR3 length is 14 residues. CDR3 sequence (DNA): TGTGCCAGCAGTGAAGGGACAGGGGTTGAAAAACTGTTTTTT. Amino acids: CASSEGTGVEKLFF.

This chain links TRBV11-2 with TRBJ2-5, with TRBD2 as a possible D gene (7 bases). V lost 3 bases, J lost 5 bases, and 13 bases lay in between. Germline-derived CDR1 and CDR2 are SGHAT and FQNNGV. This CDR3 has 14 amino acids. CDR3 nucleotide sequence: TGTGCCAGCAGCTTTTCGGGGGGCGCCGAGACCCAGTACTTC. Encoded protein: CASSFSGGAETQYF. The whole variable domain, remainder taken from reference TRBV11-2 and TRBJ2-5, is EAGVAQSPRYKIIEKRQSVAFWCNPISGHATLYWYQQILGQGPKLLIQFQNNGVVDDSQLPKDRFSAERLKGVDSTLKIQPAKLEDSAVYLCASSFSGGAETQYFGPGTRLLVL.

The chain has TRBV10-2 and TRBJ1-2; no firm D call. The V gene lost 3 bases and the J gene lost 5 bases, with 19 bases spanning the gap. This CDR3 region has 16 residues. CDR1 is WSHSY, CDR2 SAAADI, per germline. The CDR3 reads CASSDLATATLYGYTF. The CDR3 nucleotides read TGCGCCAGCAGTGACCTTGCCACAGCCACCCTGTATGGCTACACCTTC.

The chain recombines TRBV4-1 with TRBJ2-1; 13 bases map to TRBD2. The CDR3 is 17 amino acids. Trimming cost V 4 bases and J 5 bases; bases outside gene matches: 8. Germline assignment: CDR1 MGHRA and CDR2 YSYEKL. The CDR3 protein is CASSLLGTSGMDNEQFF. CDR3 bases: TGCGCCAGCAGCCTCCTGGGGACTAGCGGGATGGACAATGAGCAGTTCTTC.

The V and J genes are TRBV4-1 and TRBJ2-3, with 7 positions matching TRBD1. CDR1 and CDR2 from the germline V gene are MGHRA and YSYEKL. J lost 0 bases, V lost 1 base, and 7 bases had no gene match. This CDR3 is 17 amino acids long. CDR3 coding DNA: TGCGCCAGCAGCCAAGGGGGACAGCTTTTTAGCACAGATACGCAGTATTTT. This gives the protein CASSQGGQLFSTDTQYF.

The rearrangement uses TRBV6-5 and TRBJ2-7; no clear D gene. CDR3 size: 14 residues. V was cut by 6 bases and J by 2 bases, with 14 bases left in between. Germline values: CDR1 MNHEY, CDR2 SVGAGI. The CDR3, as DNA: TGTGCCAGCAGGACCTTAGGGTCCGCCTACGAGCAGTACTTC. Its translation: CASRTLGSAYEQYF.

The chain links TRBV7-3 to TRBJ1-1; D perhaps matches TRBD1 (5 bases). The CDR3 runs 13 residues. CDR1 and CDR2 from the germline V gene are SGHTA and FQGTGA. V dropped 6 bases and J dropped 5 bases, with 13 bases sitting between them. The CDR3 reads CASSSGTGTEAFF. For the CDR3, the DNA is TGTGCCAGCAGTTCCGGGACGGGTACTGAAGCTTTCTTT.

This clone came up once. J is TRBJ2-7 and V is TRBV5-1; TRBD1 agrees at 9 bases. The length of the CDR3 is 13 residues. The junction had 5 bases not matched to a gene; V was cut back by 4 bases and J by 6 bases. Germline CDR1 is SGHRS and CDR2 is YFSETQ. DNA of the CDR3: TGCGCCAGCAGCCCGGGACAGGGACCCGAGCAGTACTTC. The encoded protein is CASSPGQGPEQYF.

The chain recombines TRBV4-1 with TRBJ1-5; the D gene is possibly TRBD1 (6 bases). The germline V and J ends were trimmed by 0 bases and 3 bases, with 9 bases remaining between them. CDR1 MGHRA and CDR2 YSYEKL come from the germline V gene. The CDR3 covers 15 residues. CDR3 DNA sequence: TGCGCCAGCAGCCAAGATCAGGGGACCAATCAGCCCCAGCATTTT. Protein sequence: CASSQDQGTNQPQHF.

V gene TRBV11-3 combines with J gene TRBJ2-5; TRBD2 might be the D (10 bases). The CDR3 length is 19 residues. Germline V lookup: CDR1 SGHNT, CDR2 YENEEA. CDR3 DNA sequence: TGTGCGAACACTTGCCGGGACAGGGAGGCTAGCGGGAGCTTGGAGACCCAGTACTTC. Protein product: CANTCRDREASGSLETQYF.

The J gene is TRBJ2-7, the V gene TRBV13, with D perhaps matching TRBD1 or TRBD2 (7 bases each). CDR1 is PRHDT and CDR2 is FYEKMQ in the germline V gene (reference sequence). The CDR3 is 12 residues long. V gave up 8 bases and J gave up 2 bases, with 10 bases separating them. The CDR3 reads CASSGGAYEQYF. The CDR3 nucleotides are TGTGCCAGCTCAGGGGGGGCCTACGAGCAGTACTTC.

The J gene is TRBJ2-3, the V gene TRBV6-5; no reliable D call. The CDR3 runs to 14 residues. Trimming took 0 bases from V and 4 from J, leaving 8 bases between them. The germline CDR1 and CDR2 sequences are MNHEY and SVGAGI. This CDR3 is CASSYSVPADTQYF. Here the CDR3 DNA reads TGTGCCAGCAGTTACTCAGTCCCAGCAGATACGCAGTATTTT.

The CDR3 bases are TGTGCCAGTAGCCCCTACCAGGGTTACACTGAAGCTTTCTTT. This codes for CASSPYQGYTEAFF. The chain is built from TRBV19 and TRBJ1-1; D may be TRBD1 (5 bases). The length of the CDR3 is 14 residues. V lost 6 bases and J lost 3, with 14 bases in between. The germline gives CDR1 LNHDA, CDR2 SQIVND (reference sequence).

The chain employs TRBV7-3 and TRBJ2-2; 8 bases map to TRBD1. The CDR3 runs 16 residues. The V gene's germline CDR1 is SGHTA and CDR2 FQGTGA. The trim removed 5 bases at V and 7 bases at J, leaving 12 bases unmatched. This CDR3 is CASSDPWTGSGGELFF. The CDR3 region has the DNA TGTGCCAGCAGCGACCCGTGGACAGGGAGTGGCGGGGAGCTGTTTTTT. Variable domain in full (rest from reference TRBV7-3 and TRBJ2-2): GAGVSQTPSNKVTEKGKYVELRCDPISGHTALYWYRQSLGQGPEFLIYFQGTGAADDSGLPNDRFFAVRPEGSVSTLKIQRTERGDSAVYLCASSDPWTGSGGELFFGEGSRLTVL.

The chain couples TRBV2 to TRBJ2-1, with D perhaps given as TRBD1 or TRBD2 (5 bases each). The length of the CDR3 is 14 residues. V lost 11 bases and J lost 4, with 18 bases in between. CDR1 is SNHLY, CDR2 FYNNEI, per germline. CDR3: CAGRDPSVYNEQFF. CDR3 nucleotides: TGTGCCGGCCGGGACCCCAGCGTGTACAATGAGCAGTTCTTC.

The chain recombines TRBV7-9 with TRBJ1-1; a weak D match, TRBD1 (5 bases). The CDR3 has 10 amino acids. Per the germline V gene, CDR1 is SEHNR and CDR2 is FQNEAQ (reference sequence). CDR3 in amino acids: CAGEDGEAFF. DNA for the CDR3: TGTGCGGGGGAAGACGGCGAAGCTTTCTTT.

This sequence joins TRBV18 and TRBJ1-4; D remains unclear. This CDR3 is 13 amino acids long. V gave up 2 bases and J gave up 6 bases, with 7 bases separating them. In germline, CDR1 is KGHSH, CDR2 LQKENI. DNA for the CDR3: TGTGCCAGCTCACCAAGGGAGGATGAAAAACTGTTTTTT. Translation gives CASSPREDEKLFF.

This clone was observed a handful of times. The V call is TRBV2, the J call TRBJ1-2; D perhaps matches TRBD1 (6 bases). Per the germline V gene, CDR1 is SNHLY and CDR2 is FYNNEI. CDR3 length: 14 residues. V was pared by 3 bases and J by 1 base, with 9 bases between. The CDR3 reads CASSEEGDNYGYTF. The CDR3 DNA reads as TGTGCCAGCAGTGAGGAGGGGGATAACTATGGCTACACCTTC. The variable domain in full, completed from reference TRBV2 and TRBJ1-2, reads EPEVTQTPSHQVTQMGQEVILRCVPISNHLYFYWYRQILGQKVEFLVSFYNNEISEKSEIFDDQFSVERPDGSNFTLKIRSTKLEDSAMYFCASSEEGDNYGYTFGSGTRLTVV.

This clone has a single count. The chain employs TRBV7-8 and TRBJ2-7, with 12 positions matching TRBD2. The CDR3 totals 15 residues. The ends lost 3 bases at V and 4 bases at J; junction bases unmatched: 4. Germline values: CDR1 SGHVS, CDR2 FQNEAQ. The CDR3 DNA reads TGTGCCAGCAGCTTGGGGACTAGCGGGTTTTACGAGCAGTACTTC. As protein: CASSLGTSGFYEQYF.

The chain employs TRBV7-8 and TRBJ2-1; 10 nucleotides agree with TRBD2. The germline V gene encodes CDR1 SGHVS and CDR2 FQNEAQ. With 3 bases clipped from V and 10 bases from J, the junction kept 12 bases outside the gene matches. This CDR3 is built from 16 residues. CDR3: CASSFPTSGIEGEQFF. The CDR3 bases are TGTGCCAGCAGCTTTCCAACTAGCGGGATAGAAGGAGAGCAGTTCTTC.

The rearrangement uses TRBV6-6 and TRBJ2-5; 9 nucleotides agree with TRBD1. V was clipped by 7 bases and J by 4 bases; unmatched bases: 13. The CDR3 runs to 16 residues. Per the germline V gene, CDR1 is MNHNY and CDR2 is SVGAGI (reference sequence). In nucleotides, the CDR3 is TGTGCCAGCACCCCACCAGGGACAGGGCGGTTAGAGACCCAGTACTTC. Encoded protein: CASTPPGTGRLETQYF.

V gene TRBV5-1 combines with J gene TRBJ2-3, with 7 bases aligning to TRBD2. From germline, CDR1 is SGHRS and CDR2 YFSETQ. J was trimmed by 4 bases and V by 5 bases; bases with no gene match: 7. The CDR3 extends over 14 amino acids. The DNA for the CDR3 is TGCGCCAGCAGTCCCCGACTAGCCCCAGATACGCAGTATTTT. Encoded protein: CASSPRLAPDTQYF.